The 20 T cell receptor beta chains in this list originate from one sample, sequenced in a study of blood T cells in healthy people across ages. Sample-barcoded 5' priming and a J-beta primer mix drove a second PCR of about 6 to 12 cycles. TCRdb itself ran the 5' RACE reads through MiXCR, one entry per CDR3 protein. The sample has about 970,000 distinct CDR3 sequences, roughly half seen once; the top ten hold around a fifth. The sample taken for sequencing was blood. These receptors came from a woman in her sixties or seventies in good health.

This clonotype was picked up a small number of times. The chain recombines TRBV11-2 with TRBJ2-7; 8 nucleotides line up with TRBD2. The CDR3 is 16 amino acids. Germline CDR1 and CDR2: SGHAT and FQNNGV. V dropped 2 bases and J dropped 3; count of bases not matched to a gene: 9. The CDR3 DNA reads as TGTGCCAGCAGCTTACGTCCGAGCGGGAGTCACTACGAGCAGTACTTC. Its translation: CASSLRPSGSHYEQYF. The full variable domain, completed using reference TRBV11-2 and TRBJ2-7, is EAGVAQSPRYKIIEKRQSVAFWCNPISGHATLYWYQQILGQGPKLLIQFQNNGVVDDSQLPKDRFSAERLKGVDSTLKIQPAKLEDSAVYLCASSLRPSGSHYEQYFGPGTRLTVT.

The chain carries TRBV30 and TRBJ2-7, with D unclear. The CDR3 is 13 residues long. The V end was cut by 2 bases, the J end by 1 base, with 9 bases between. The germline CDR1 and CDR2 sequences are GTSNPN and SVGIG (reference sequence). CDR3 in DNA: TGTGCCTGGAGTTCGGGCCCTTCCTACGAGCAGTACTTC. It is translated as CAWSSGPSYEQYF.

The rearrangement uses TRBV29-1 and TRBJ1-4, with no clear D. Trimming left V 5 bases short and J 2 bases short, with 12 bases between. The CDR3 is made up of 14 amino acids. Germline V gene data show CDR1 as SQVTM and CDR2 as ANQGSEA. The chain's CDR3 is CSVRDITTNEKLFF. The CDR3 DNA is TGCAGCGTTCGAGACATAACGACTAATGAAAAACTGTTTTTT.

V gene TRBV6-6 combines with J gene TRBJ1-5; 7 bases are a match to TRBD1. With V trimmed by 5 bases and J by 6 bases, 10 bases remained unmatched. Looked up from germline, CDR1 is MNHNY and CDR2 is SVGAGI (reference sequence). CDR3 length: 15 amino acids. This chain's CDR3 is CASSQDPGTVQPQHF. For the CDR3, the DNA is TGTGCCAGCAGTCAGGACCCCGGGACAGTTCAGCCCCAGCATTTT.

The CDR3 nucleotides read TGTGCCAGCAGCTTGACCCCCGGGACAGGGTATGGTTCGCAGTATTTT. The encoded protein is CASSLTPGTGYGSQYF. The genes are TRBV11-1 and TRBJ2-3; 9 bases agree with TRBD1. Germline assignment: CDR1 SGHAT and CDR2 FQDESV (reference sequence). Trimming at V came to 3 bases and at J to 10 bases, leaving 14 bases not matched to a gene. The CDR3 sequence is 16 residues long.

The rearrangement uses TRBV5-1 and TRBJ1-1; possibly TRBD1 for D (6 bases). CDR1 and CDR2 (germline): SGHRS, YFSETQ. The CDR3 consists of 16 residues. V lost 3 bases and J 0 bases, leaving 15 bases between the germline ends. CDR3 sequence (DNA): TGCGCCAGCAGCTGGACTTACAGGGCCGTGAACACTGAAGCTTTCTTT. The encoded protein is CASSWTYRAVNTEAFF.

The V and J genes are TRBV7-8 and TRBJ2-7; D may match TRBD1 or TRBD2 (5 bases each). The J call may be mistaken, given a closer DNA end match to TRBJ2-1. The CDR3 is made up of 14 amino acids. CDR1 and CDR2 (germline): SGHVS, FQNEAQ. DNA for the CDR3: TGTGCCAGCAGCTTAACGGGGACCTCCTACGAGCAGTTCTTC. Residues: CASSLTGTSYEQFF.

This clonotype has at least ten counts. J is TRBJ2-3 and V is TRBV7-2, with 8 bases identical to TRBD1. This CDR3 contains 13 residues. Trimming took 6 bases from V and 6 from J; bases not matched to a gene: 5. Germline V gene sequence: CDR1 SGHTA, CDR2 FQGNSA. CDR3 DNA: TGTGCCAGCAGTTTGACAGGGGCGGATACGCAGTATTTT. Residues: CASSLTGADTQYF.

About this clonotype itself: This clone may be a read error of a much larger clone one base away. This chain links TRBV28 with TRBJ2-7; the D is unclear. Germline-derived CDR1 and CDR2 are MDHEN and SYDVKM. Trimming took off 9 bases at V and 2 bases at J, with 14 bases between the two ends. The CDR3 spans 13 residues. In DNA, the CDR3 is TGTGCCAGTACGAATGGGCCCCCCTACGAGCAGTACTTC. This gives the protein CASTNGPPYEQYF.

CDR3 DNA sequence: TGTGCCAGCAGCTGGGGGACTCGAAGCACAGATACGCAGTATTTT. It codes for CASSWGTRSTDTQYF. The rearrangement links TRBV7-2 to TRBJ2-3, with D possibly being TRBD2 (6 bases). The V and J ends lost 4 bases and 0 bases respectively, with 11 bases between them. Germline assignment: CDR1 SGHTA and CDR2 FQGNSA. The CDR3 is 15 amino acids.

V gene TRBV12-3 or TRBV12-4 combines with J gene TRBJ2-3; no firm D call. The CDR3 covers 15 residues. Trimming removed 2 bases at V and 0 bases at J, with 9 bases between. CDR3 DNA: TGTGCCAGCAGTTTATACAGCGCTAGCACAGATACGCAGTATTTT. This sequence encodes CASSLYSASTDTQYF.

The chain joins TRBV4-3 to TRBJ2-3, with 8 bases matching TRBD1. V was pared by 4 bases and J by 0 bases, with 9 bases of the junction left unmatched. CDR3 length: 17 residues. Germline CDR1 reads LGHNA; CDR2 reads YSLEER. CDR3 in amino acids: CASSRDQGALSTDTQYF. CDR3 DNA sequence: TGCGCCAGCAGCCGAGATCAGGGGGCCCTAAGCACAGATACGCAGTATTTT.

This clonotype was counted at least ten times. This chain links TRBV4-1 with TRBJ2-7; D not resolved. The CDR3 has 12 residues. CDR1 is MGHRA, CDR2 YSYEKL, per germline. The V end lost 3 bases, the J end lost 6 bases, and 9 bases lay between the germline ends. Here the CDR3 DNA reads TGCGCCAGCAGCCACCCCCGGAGCGAGCAGTACTTC. Amino acids: CASSHPRSEQYF.

CDR3 in DNA: TGCGCCAGCAGCCAAGGTTGGAACTCAGATACGCAGTATTTT. Translation: CASSQGWNSDTQYF. The chain recombines TRBV4-3 with TRBJ2-3; no clear D. The CDR3 spans 14 residues. Trimming removed 1 base from V and 4 bases from J, with 9 bases in between. Germline loops: CDR1 LGHNA, CDR2 YSLEER.

This chain connects TRBV20-1 to TRBJ2-7, with TRBD1 as a possible D gene (6 bases). With 2 bases removed from V and 9 bases from J, the gap between germline ends came to 17 bases. CDR3 length: 13 amino acids. CDR1 and CDR2 (germline): DFQATT, SNEGSKA (reference sequence). The CDR3 coding sequence is TGCAGTGCTAGAATCAGGGGTGCTTCGAGGCAGTACTTC. This encodes CSARIRGASRQYF.

This clonotype was seen only a few times. This chain uses TRBV5-1 with TRBJ2-2; no clear D gene. The V end lost 4 bases, the J end lost 5 bases, and 12 bases lay between the germline ends. The CDR3 is 14 amino acids. Germline CDR1 and CDR2: SGHRS and YFSETQ. CDR3 DNA sequence: TGCGCCAGCAGCGTGGGTTTCCAAACCGGGGAGCTGTTTTTT. Protein sequence: CASSVGFQTGELFF.

This chain connects TRBV20-1 to TRBJ1-4, with 7 bases aligning to TRBD1. Germline V CDR1 and CDR2: DFQATT, SNEGSKA (reference sequence). The V and J ends lost 1 base and 5 bases, in that order; junction bases with no gene match: 10. CDR3 size: 16 residues. In DNA form, the CDR3 reads TGCAGTGCTAGAGCCTCCGGGGGACAGTTAAATGAAAAACTGTTTTTT. The encoded protein is CSARASGGQLNEKLFF.

The chain recombines TRBV7-9 with TRBJ2-5, with no clear D. With 3 bases removed from V and 3 bases from J, the gap between germline ends came to 8 bases. CDR1 and CDR2 (germline): SEHNR, FQNEAQ (reference sequence). This CDR3 is 13 amino acids long. CDR3 region: CASSFGNEETQYF. Written as DNA, the CDR3 is TGTGCCAGCAGCTTTGGGAACGAAGAGACCCAGTACTTC.

The chain carries TRBV6-2 or TRBV6-3 and TRBJ2-5; D is perhaps TRBD1 or TRBD2 (5 bases each). The CDR3 totals 14 residues. CDR1 MNHEY and CDR2 SVGEGT come from the germline V gene. The V end was cut by 5 bases, the J end by 2 bases, with 12 bases between. This CDR3 reads CASSPGPPQETQYF. The DNA of the CDR3 is TGTGCCAGCAGTCCGGGACCCCCTCAAGAGACCCAGTACTTC.

The chain employs TRBV18 and TRBJ2-5; 8 bases align to TRBD2. The CDR3 runs 14 residues. Germline CDR1 reads KGHSH; CDR2 reads LQKENI. Trimming took 4 bases from V and 11 from J; bases not matched to a gene: 12. CDR3 region: CASSQPGLVNEQYF. CDR3 coding DNA: TGTGCCAGCTCACAACCGGGACTAGTTAATGAGCAGTACTTC.